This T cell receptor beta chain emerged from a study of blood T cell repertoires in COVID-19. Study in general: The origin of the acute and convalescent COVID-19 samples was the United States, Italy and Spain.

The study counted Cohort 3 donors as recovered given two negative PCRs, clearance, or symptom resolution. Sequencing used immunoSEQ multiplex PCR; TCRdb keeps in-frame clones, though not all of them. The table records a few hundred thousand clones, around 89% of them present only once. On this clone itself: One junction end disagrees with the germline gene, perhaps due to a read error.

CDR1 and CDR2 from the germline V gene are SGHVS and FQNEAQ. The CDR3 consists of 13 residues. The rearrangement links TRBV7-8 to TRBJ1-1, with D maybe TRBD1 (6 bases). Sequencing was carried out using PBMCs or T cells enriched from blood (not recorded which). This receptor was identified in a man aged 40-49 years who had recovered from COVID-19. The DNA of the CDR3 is TGTGCCAGCAGCCGCCTCTCGGCGGACAGCGTTTACTTT. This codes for CASSRLSADSVYF.